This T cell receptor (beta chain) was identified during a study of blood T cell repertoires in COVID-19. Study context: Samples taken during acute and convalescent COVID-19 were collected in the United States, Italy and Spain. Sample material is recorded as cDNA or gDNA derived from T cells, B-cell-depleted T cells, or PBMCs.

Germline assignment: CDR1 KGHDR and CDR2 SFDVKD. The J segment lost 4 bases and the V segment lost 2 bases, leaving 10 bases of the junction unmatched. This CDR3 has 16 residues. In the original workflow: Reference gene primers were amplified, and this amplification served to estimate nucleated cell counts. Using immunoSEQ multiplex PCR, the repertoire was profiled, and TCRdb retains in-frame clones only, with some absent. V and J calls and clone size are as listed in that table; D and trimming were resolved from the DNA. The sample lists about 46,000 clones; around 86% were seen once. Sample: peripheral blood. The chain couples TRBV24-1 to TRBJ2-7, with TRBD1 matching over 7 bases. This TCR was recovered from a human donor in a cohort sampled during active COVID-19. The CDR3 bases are TGTGCCACCAGTGATTCTTCCCGGACAGGCTTATACGAGCAGTACTTC. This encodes CATSDSSRTGLYEQYF.